The 20 T cell receptor delta chains below were found in one sample sequenced in a study of Vδ1+ human thymocytes. RNA was extracted from the cells and then reverse transcribed. The CDR3 regions were amplified by multiplex PCR from V-gene primers to a constant-region primer. TCRdb redid clone calling on the multiplex PCR reads using CATT. The data hold some 23,000 delta-chain clones, with about 31% observed a single time. No antigen is known for these receptors. The study's findings and limits: In the thymus, TRG and TRD repertoires looked highly polyclonal with Gaussian CDR3 lengths.

The sample comprised Vdelta1+ gamma-delta thymocytes from the thymus. Subset defined: FACS-sorted CD3+ TCRalphabeta- TCRVdelta1+ TCRVdelta2- thymocytes. The receptor source for this set is a boy less than two years old who had congenital heart surgery.

This clone was recorded a few times. This sequence joins TRDV2 and TRDJ1; 10 bases map to TRDD3. The CDR3 spans 16 residues. From germline, CDR1 is GEAIGNYY and CDR2 EKD. V lost 9 bases to trimming and J lost 3 bases; unmatched junction nucleotides: 15. The CDR3 DNA sequence: TGTGCCACACCTCCTTCTGGGGGATATTCGGCCGATAAACTCATCTTT. Translation gives CATPPSGGYSADKLIF.

The genes are TRDV1 and TRDJ1; 11 bases align to TRDD3. The CDR3 is made up of 20 amino acids. CDR1 and CDR2 (germline): TSWWSYY, QGS. Trimming cost V 5 bases and J 2 bases; bases outside gene matches: 19. This CDR3 is CALGNPSSGGWGIPTDKLIF. The CDR3 bases are TGTGCTCTTGGGAATCCTTCTTCGGGGGGCTGGGGGATACCAACCGATAAACTCATCTTT.

This chain uses TRDV1 with TRDJ1; 10 nucleotides agree with TRDD3. V shed 0 bases, J shed 0 bases, and the junction held 25 bases outside the gene matches. Germline V lookup: CDR1 TSWWSYY, CDR2 QGS. This CDR3 is 24 amino acids long. CDR3 loop: CALGELNIPNPYGGIRNNTDKLIF. In DNA form, the CDR3 reads TGTGCTCTTGGGGAACTTAACATCCCTAACCCGTACGGGGGGATACGAAATAACACCGATAAACTCATCTTT.

V usage is TRDV1 and J usage is TRDJ1; TRDD3 aligns across 10 bases. CDR1 and CDR2 from the germline V gene are TSWWSYY and QGS. With V trimmed by 5 bases and J by 4 bases, 28 bases remained unmatched. The CDR3 is 22 residues long. CDR3 nucleotide sequence: TGTGCTCTTGGGCCTCGGGGCCCAGAGGGTACTGGGGGATCCGACCCCGACGATAAACTCATCTTT. Its translation is CALGPRGPEGTGGSDPDDKLIF.

There are a few counts of this clone. The sample holds other DNA sequences that translate to the same CDR3. V gene TRDV1 combines with J gene TRDJ1; weak D call: TRDD2 (5 bases). Between the trimmed V and J ends, which lost 9 bases and 0 bases, there was a span of 26 bases. The CDR3 length is 18 residues. Germline CDR1 TSWWSYY, CDR2 QGS. The CDR3 spells CALRANYLDFPYTDKLIF. Here the CDR3 DNA reads TGTGCTCTCCGCGCCAACTACCTTGACTTCCCGTACACCGATAAACTCATCTTT.

This clone was detected a few times. This chain connects TRDV1 to TRDJ1; 9 nucleotides line up with TRDD3. The germline CDR1 and CDR2 sequences are TSWWSYY and QGS. The CDR3 is 18 amino acids. The V segment lost 0 bases and the J segment 0 bases; nucleotides outside the gene matches: 8. This CDR3 is CALGELKALGDYTDKLIF. CDR3 sequence (DNA): TGTGCTCTTGGGGAACTTAAAGCACTGGGGGACTACACCGATAAACTCATCTTT.

This clone was picked up a small number of times. This chain joins TRDV1 and TRDJ1; D tentatively reads TRDD2 or TRDD3 (5 bases each). V shed 5 bases and J shed 3 bases, with 40 bases lying between them. This CDR3 has 23 amino acids. CDR1 is TSWWSYY and CDR2 is QGS in the germline V gene. The CDR3 nucleotides are TGTGCTCTTGGGCCCGGAGGGATCCTAGAGCCGAGGGGGGTTGTTTTAAACCCCGATAAACTCATCTTT. Amino acid sequence: CALGPGGILEPRGVVLNPDKLIF.

The chain carries TRDV1 and TRDJ1, with D possibly TRDD2 on 6 matching bases. Germline V gene data show CDR1 as TSWWSYY and CDR2 as QGS. The CDR3 loop spans 20 amino acids. V was pared by 4 bases and J by 0 bases, with 27 bases between. DNA of the CDR3: TGTGCTCTTGGGGCCAGACTACAGGCCTTCCCGACTGTGGACACCGATAAACTCATCTTT. It yields the protein CALGARLQAFPTVDTDKLIF.

This clone has just a few counts. The gene calls are TRDV1 and TRDJ1, with D unresolved. With 6 bases removed from V and 1 base from J, the gap between germline ends came to 12 bases. Germline V gene lookup returns CDR1 TSWWSYY and CDR2 QGS. The CDR3 sequence is 14 residues long. The CDR3 DNA reads as TGTGCTCTTGGTCATCCCCCGGGCACCGATAAACTCATCTTT. This translates into CALGHPPGTDKLIF.

In this sample, this clone turned up a few times. The rearrangement links TRDV1 to TRDJ1; possibly TRDD2 for D (9 bases). The CDR3 length is 27 residues. Germline lookup yields CDR1 TSWWSYY and CDR2 QGS. V lost 1 base to trimming and J lost 0 bases, with 45 bases between them. Here the CDR3 reads CALGEPPFLRGVGDQFHTSGYTDKLIF. CDR3 coding DNA: TGTGCTCTTGGGGAACCCCCCTTCCTACGTGGTGTGGGGGATCAATTTCACACCTCAGGCTACACCGATAAACTCATCTTT.

This clone was observed a few times. This rearrangement joins TRDV1 to TRDJ1; 11 bases agree with TRDD3. The germline V gene encodes CDR1 TSWWSYY and CDR2 QGS. The CDR3 consists of 21 residues. The V and J ends lost 2 bases and 0 bases, in that order; junction bases with no gene match: 17. This chain's CDR3 is CALGESMLGGYEGPYTDKLIF. The CDR3 DNA is TGTGCTCTTGGGGAATCCATGCTTGGGGGATACGAGGGTCCGTACACCGATAAACTCATCTTT.

This chain uses TRDV1 with TRDJ1; D perhaps matches TRDD2 (5 bases). This CDR3 region has 18 residues. Germline CDR1 reads TSWWSYY; CDR2 reads QGS. V gave up 1 base and J gave up 0 bases, with 18 bases separating them. CDR3: CALGERHLLPFYTDKLIF. CDR3 DNA: TGTGCTCTTGGGGAACGTCACCTACTACCTTTCTACACCGATAAACTCATCTTT.

The chain recombines TRDV1 with TRDJ1, with 9 bases lining up with TRDD3. The germline V gene encodes CDR1 TSWWSYY and CDR2 QGS. The trim removed 0 bases at V and 2 bases at J, leaving 16 bases unmatched. The CDR3 is 20 residues long. In DNA, the CDR3 is TGTGCTCTTGGGGAACTTCCTACGGGGGATACCAACCTCGGGACCGATAAACTCATCTTT. Amino acid sequence: CALGELPTGDTNLGTDKLIF.

The rearrangement uses TRDV1 and TRDJ1; possibly TRDD3 for D (6 bases). This CDR3 region has 18 residues. Trimming left V 4 bases short and J 2 bases short, with 23 bases between. From germline, CDR1 is TSWWSYY and CDR2 QGS. CDR3 sequence (DNA): TGTGCTCTTGGGGCCGCTACGTCGTGGGGGCCTATTACCGATAAACTCATCTTT. Translating gives CALGAATSWGPITDKLIF.

Note on this clone: A much larger clone is a single base away; this may be a read error. The sample holds other DNA sequences that translate to the same CDR3. The chain recombines TRDV1 with TRDJ1, with 8 bases aligning to TRDD3. There are 19 residues in the CDR3. In germline, CDR1 is TSWWSYY, CDR2 QGS. The J segment lost 0 bases and the V segment lost 0 bases, leaving 12 bases of the junction unmatched. CDR3 bases: TGTGCTCTTGGGGAACTCGCCACACGGTACTGGGGGTACACCGATAAACTCATCTTT. Translated: CALGELATRYWGYTDKLIF.

A remark on this clone: A much larger clone is a single base away; this may be a read error. This rearrangement joins TRDV1 to TRDJ1; D is undetermined. The length of the CDR3 is 18 residues. Trimming left V 2 bases short and J 3 bases short, with 22 bases between. Germline lookup yields CDR1 TSWWSYY and CDR2 QGS. The CDR3 loop reads CALGETTTLLQRADKLIF. The CDR3 nucleotides are TGTGCTCTTGGGGAAACTACGACTCTACTGCAGAGGGCCGATAAACTCATCTTT.

The genes are TRDV1 and TRDJ1; 7 bases map to TRDD3. The CDR3 runs to 17 residues. Germline CDR1 TSWWSYY, CDR2 QGS. J gave up 9 bases and V 5 bases, and 21 bases lay outside the gene matches. The CDR3 protein is CALGPRNPSPWGRQLIF. The CDR3 DNA sequence: TGTGCTCTTGGGCCCCGAAACCCCTCCCCTTGGGGGAGGCAACTCATCTTT.

With regard to this clone: This specimen includes other DNA sequences encoding the same CDR3. The chain carries TRDV1 and TRDJ1; TRDD3 aligns across 8 bases. The CDR3 contains 20 residues. Per the germline V gene, CDR1 is TSWWSYY and CDR2 is QGS. V shed 3 bases, J shed 0 bases, and the junction held 18 bases outside the gene matches. The CDR3 DNA reads TGTGCTCTTGGGGAGGCCTCTGTTGGGATACGCATCTTTAACACCGATAAACTCATCTTT. Its translation is CALGEASVGIRIFNTDKLIF.

Sample share makes this clone medium-sized. The chain employs TRDV1 and TRDJ1, with 7 bases that match TRDD3. The V and J ends lost 7 bases and 0 bases, in that order; junction bases with no gene match: 2. CDR3 length: 13 residues. CDR1 and CDR2 (germline): TSWWSYY, QGS. The CDR3 protein is CALATGDTDKLIF. In nucleotides, the CDR3 is TGTGCTCTTGCAACTGGGGACACCGATAAACTCATCTTT.

V gene TRDV1 combines with J gene TRDJ1, with 9 positions matching TRDD2. V trimming: 4 bases; J trimming: 3 bases; junction bases outside the gene matches: 27. Germline CDR1 reads TSWWSYY; CDR2 reads QGS. The CDR3 covers 22 residues. Written as DNA, the CDR3 is TGTGCTCTTGGGGGCCCCTTCCTACACCGACTGGGAATCTTACGGAGGGCCGATAAACTCATCTTT. It translates to CALGGPFLHRLGILRRADKLIF.